A selection of T cell receptor beta chains follows, all from one sample in a study of post-analysis software for immune sequencing data. MiXCR, applied by TCRdb to the PCR reads, yields one record per CDR3 protein. Of 750,000 to 950,000 distinct CDR3 sequences listed, approximately 50% were seen once; the top ten hold approximately 4.4%. The sample was blood. The receptors derive from a girl aged 10-17 years with multiple sclerosis. Each CDR3 is given with its conserved first and last residue. D genes are given only for firm matches. The size field is filled for only some rows; it gives once, few, many or a size class.

d_gene: -; j_gene: TRBJ2-3; abundance: few; v_gene: TRBV29-1; CDR3aa: CSVLAYRTDTQYF; CDR3nt: TGCAGCGTTCTAGCCTACCGCACAGATACGCAGTATTTT
d_gene: TRBD2; j_gene: TRBJ2-7; abundance: few; v_gene: TRBV3-1; CDR3aa: CASSRTSGRGSYEQYF; CDR3nt: TGTGCCAGCAGCCGCACTAGCGGGAGAGGATCCTACGAGCAGTACTTC
d_gene: -; j_gene: TRBJ2-1; abundance: once; v_gene: TRBV9; CDR3aa: CASSVGTGGRDEQFF; CDR3nt: TGTGCCAGCAGCGTAGGGACCGGGGGGCGGGATGAGCAGTTCTTC
d_gene: -; j_gene: TRBJ2-1; abundance: -; v_gene: TRBV20-1; CDR3aa: CSARTSLTYNEQFF; CDR3nt: TGCAGTGCTAGAACTAGCCTTACCTACAATGAGCAGTTCTTC
d_gene: TRBD1; j_gene: TRBJ1-2; abundance: -; v_gene: TRBV7-9; CDR3aa: CASSLAGTGHYGYTF; CDR3nt: TGTGCCAGCAGCTTAGCGGGGACAGGGCACTATGGCTACACCTTC
d_gene: -; j_gene: TRBJ2-5; abundance: -; v_gene: TRBV6-5; CDR3aa: CASSQLREQYF; CDR3nt: TGTGCCAGCAGTCAGTTAAGGGAGCAGTACTTC
d_gene: -; j_gene: TRBJ1-4; abundance: -; v_gene: TRBV6-1; CDR3aa: CATSGQLATNEKLFF; CDR3nt: TGTGCCACCTCCGGGCAGCTGGCAACTAATGAAAAACTGTTTTTT
d_gene: -; j_gene: TRBJ2-7; abundance: few; v_gene: TRBV7-2; CDR3aa: CASSLVRGKSYEQYF; CDR3nt: TGTGCCAGCAGCTTAGTCCGGGGCAAGTCCTACGAGCAGTACTTC
d_gene: -; j_gene: TRBJ1-2; abundance: few; v_gene: TRBV27; CDR3aa: CASSLRSGGLYGYTF; CDR3nt: TGTGCCAGCAGTTTAAGGTCCGGGGGACTCTATGGCTACACCTTC
d_gene: -; j_gene: TRBJ2-7; abundance: -; v_gene: TRBV29-1; CDR3aa: CSVGLGKVNEQYF; CDR3nt: TGCAGCGTTGGCCTGGGGAAGGTCAACGAGCAGTACTTC
d_gene: -; j_gene: TRBJ1-4; abundance: few; v_gene: TRBV6-5; CDR3aa: CASSHRTRGLNEKLFF; CDR3nt: TGTGCCAGCAGTCACCGGACTAGGGGCCTTAATGAAAAACTGTTTTTT
d_gene: -; j_gene: TRBJ2-7; abundance: -; v_gene: TRBV7-9; CDR3aa: CASTGGATYEQYF; CDR3nt: TGTGCCAGCACAGGGGGGGCCACCTACGAGCAGTACTTC
d_gene: -; j_gene: TRBJ2-2; abundance: -; v_gene: TRBV25-1; CDR3aa: CASSELTSTNTGELFF; CDR3nt: TGTGCCAGCAGTGAATTAACATCTACGAACACCGGGGAGCTGTTTTTT
d_gene: -; j_gene: TRBJ1-2; abundance: few; v_gene: TRBV6-5; CDR3aa: CASSYSLHSSYTF; CDR3nt: TGTGCCAGCAGTTACTCGCTTCACTCTAGCTACACCTTC
d_gene: -; j_gene: TRBJ2-6; abundance: -; v_gene: TRBV7-3; CDR3aa: CAAWDSGANVLTF; CDR3nt: TGTGCCGCCTGGGATTCTGGGGCCAACGTCCTGACTTTC